This T cell receptor (beta chain) derives from a study of blood T cell repertoires in COVID-19. Study at large: COVID-19 samples from acute and convalescent phases originated in the United States, Italy and Spain. Sources were T cells, B-cell-depleted T cells, or PBMCs; the material itself was cDNA or gDNA.

Under the authors' procedure: Using reference gene primer amplification, nucleated cell counts were estimated. This table comes from immunoSEQ multiplex PCR, and its TCRdb copy is limited to in-frame clones, with some not included. The DNA was the basis for D and trimming; V, J and clone size are from that table. The sample carries 84,000 or so clones, almost 95% recorded once. Sequenced sample: peripheral blood. The sequence was obtained from a woman aged 60 to 75 with active COVID-19.

The chain's CDR3 is CAWSVLPKRERMNTEAFF. The CDR3 DNA sequence: TGTGCCTGGAGTGTACTCCCCAAGAGGGAGCGGATGAACACTGAAGCTTTCTTT. J is TRBJ1-1 and V is TRBV30; the D is unclear. The CDR3 runs to 18 residues. CDR1 is GTSNPN and CDR2 is SVGIG in the germline V gene (reference sequence). V lost 0 bases and J lost 0, with 20 bases in between.